This T cell receptor beta chain is from a study of sequential checkpoint blockade in melanoma. Whole-study context: Randomization was 1:1 between first-line nivolumab→ipilimumab and ipilimumab→nivolumab. Each arm's sequence ended with maintenance nivolumab.

As for treatment: randomized to nivolumab then ipilimumab (arm A) or the reverse (arm B). Live CD3+CD8+ CD19− CD56− cells were sorted from PBMCs. Germline CDR1 is SEHNR and CDR2 is FQNEAQ (reference sequence). Trimming cost V 5 bases and J 3 bases; bases outside gene matches: 14. The length of the CDR3 is 18 residues. TCRdb's copy holds only in-frame clones and misses some; the assay was immunoSEQ multiplex PCR. The sample shows 25,000 to 30,000 clones, approximately 75% of them seen only once. The chain carries TRBV7-9 and TRBJ2-1; 9 bases are a match to TRBD1. This sequence originates from a human donor with melanoma. The sample in question was CD8+ T cells sorted from blood (inferred from file names), obtained from a patient given nivolumab and ipilimumab in sequence. The CDR3 nucleotides read TGTGCCAGCAGCGGACGTCCCGGGACAGGGTTTTTCTACAATGAGCAGTTCTTC. Its translation: CASSGRPGTGFFYNEQFF.